The 27 T cell receptor beta chains presented below share a single source sample, sequenced in a study of graft-versus-host responses after intestinal transplantation. The antigens these receptors bind are not known. TCRdb keeps only in-frame clones here, not all; method: immunoSEQ multiplex PCR. The profile shows 100,000 or so clones, 75% to 95% of them singletons. The sample consisted of unstimulated CD4+ T cells sorted from spleen or lymph node cells, taken before transplant. The receptors come from a human donor who was the organ donor for an intestinal transplant.

The gene calls are TRBV29-1 and TRBJ1-2, with D possibly matching TRBD1 (6 bases). Germline lookup yields CDR1 SQVTM and CDR2 ANQGSEA. V was trimmed by 4 bases and J by 4 bases, leaving 10 bases between them. The CDR3 contains 12 residues. CDR3 region: CSVAGRGYGYTF. CDR3 nucleotides: TGCAGCGTTGCGGGCAGGGGCTATGGCTACACCTTC.

This sequence joins TRBV11-2 and TRBJ2-7; 7 bases agree with TRBD2. The germline gives CDR1 SGHAT, CDR2 FQNNGV. This CDR3 has 13 residues. Losses at the gene ends were 2 bases for V and 6 bases for J; bases not matched to a gene: 4. The CDR3 reads CASSLLGGGEQYF. The CDR3 region has the DNA TGTGCCAGCAGCTTACTGGGCGGGGGCGAGCAGTACTTC.

The chain combines TRBV25-1 with TRBJ1-2; the D gene is possibly TRBD1 (6 bases). The V gene lost 1 base and the J gene lost 5 bases, with 17 bases spanning the gap. Germline CDR1 reads MGHDK; CDR2 reads SYGVNS. The CDR3 is 16 amino acids. CDR3 protein: CASSESIPDSRYGYTF. CDR3 sequence (DNA): TGTGCCAGCAGTGAATCTATACCGGACAGTAGATATGGCTACACCTTC.

This sequence joins TRBV18 and TRBJ1-4; TRBD1 agrees at 10 bases. This CDR3 spans 16 amino acids. Germline V gene data show CDR1 as KGHSH and CDR2 as LQKENI. Germline trimming cut 3 bases from V and 7 bases from J; bases unmatched to any gene: 8. This chain's CDR3 is CASSPPDRGKSEKLFF. Here the CDR3 DNA reads TGTGCCAGCTCACCCCCGGACAGGGGGAAGAGTGAAAAACTGTTTTTT. Combining the CDR3 with reference TRBV18 and TRBJ1-4 gives the whole variable domain NAGVMQNPRHLVRRRGQEARLRCSPMKGHSHVYWYRQLPEEGLKFMVYLQKENIIDESGMPKERFSAEFPKEGPSILRIQQVVRGDSAAYFCASSPPDRGKSEKLFFGSGTQLSVL.

The chain joins TRBV2 to TRBJ2-7, with 9 bases lining up with TRBD1. CDR3 length equals 15 residues. The V segment lost 11 bases and the J segment 4 bases; nucleotides outside the gene matches: 15. The germline CDR1 and CDR2 sequences are SNHLY and FYNNEI. The CDR3 bases are TGTGCCTTCACCGGGGGACAGGGAATTAGGTACGAGCAGTACTTC. Amino acids: CAFTGGQGIRYEQYF.

V gene TRBV11-3 combines with J gene TRBJ1-2, with 7 bases matching TRBD1. The CDR3 spans 20 residues. Germline-derived CDR1 and CDR2 are SGHNT and YENEEA. Trimming took 1 base from V and 2 from J; bases not matched to a gene: 19. The CDR3 region has the DNA TGTGCCAGCAGCTTAGTAGCGGTTCACAGGGGAGACACTCAGAACTATGGCTACACCTTC. The encoded protein is CASSLVAVHRGDTQNYGYTF. Full variable domain (remainder filled in from reference TRBV11-3 and TRBJ1-2): EAGVVQSPRYKIIEKKQPVAFWCNPISGHNTLYWYLQNLGQGPELLIRYENEEAVDDSQLPKDRFSAERLKGVDSTLKIQPAELGDSAVYLCASSLVAVHRGDTQNYGYTFGSGTRLTVV.

The V call is TRBV9, the J call TRBJ1-3; D not certain. Germline CDR1 and CDR2: SGDLS and YYNGEE. V gave up 0 bases and J gave up 8 bases, with 15 bases separating them. The CDR3 length is 15 residues. CDR3 DNA: TGTGCCAGCAGCGTAGAGGCCGGACTCTCAGACACCATATATTTT. Translation: CASSVEAGLSDTIYF.

The rearrangement uses TRBV7-2 and TRBJ1-4; D is unresolved. The ends were cut back, 2 bases at V and 0 bases at J, with 4 bases in the middle. The CDR3 covers 14 residues. Germline V gene data show CDR1 as SGHTA and CDR2 as FQGNSA. In nucleotides, the CDR3 is TGTGCCAGCAGCTTAACAGCAACTAATGAAAAACTGTTTTTT. Translated: CASSLTATNEKLFF. Full variable domain (remainder filled in from reference TRBV7-2 and TRBJ1-4): GAGVSQSPSNKVTEKGKDVELRCDPISGHTALYWYRQSLGQGLEFLIYFQGNSAPDKSGLPSDRFSAERTGGSVSTLTIQRTQQEDSAVYLCASSLTATNEKLFFGSGTQLSVL.

The chain combines TRBV2 with TRBJ1-5; D call uncertain. CDR3 length: 14 amino acids. V was shortened by 2 bases and J by 0 bases, with 5 bases between the two germline ends. Germline V CDR1 and CDR2: SNHLY, FYNNEI. The CDR3 region has the DNA TGTGCCAGCAGTGAATCTACTAGCAATCAGCCCCAGCATTTT. Translation: CASSESTSNQPQHF.

The genes are TRBV4-1 and TRBJ1-1; 10 nucleotides line up with TRBD1. The CDR3 has 16 residues. Unmatched junction bases numbered 6, after V lost 4 bases and J lost 1 base. The germline gives CDR1 MGHRA, CDR2 YSYEKL. CDR3 in amino acids: CASSPSRTGGNTEAFF. Here the CDR3 DNA reads TGCGCCAGCAGCCCCTCCCGGACAGGGGGGAACACTGAAGCTTTCTTT.

V and J are TRBV7-6 and TRBJ2-1, with 10 bases that match TRBD2. The germline V gene encodes CDR1 SGHVS and CDR2 FNYEAQ. The CDR3 has 15 amino acids. V was pared by 6 bases and J by 5 bases, with 7 bases of the junction left unmatched. The CDR3 sequence: CASRRSGGTHNEQFF. The DNA for the CDR3 is TGTGCCAGCAGACGTAGCGGGGGGACCCACAATGAGCAGTTCTTC. Using reference TRBV7-6 and TRBJ2-1 for the parts outside the CDR3, the full variable domain is GAGVSQSPRYKVTKRGQDVALRCDPISGHVSLYWYRQALGQGPEFLTYFNYEAQQDKSGLPNDRFSAERPEGSISTLTIQRTEQRDSAMYRCASRRSGGTHNEQFFGPGTRLTVL.

J is TRBJ1-5 and V is TRBV4-2, with 7 bases identical to TRBD1. V was pared by 3 bases and J by 7 bases, with 9 bases of the junction left unmatched. The CDR3 extends over 15 amino acids. Germline V CDR1 and CDR2: LGHNA, YNFKEQ. The CDR3 loop reads CASSQDTGVGQPQHF. In nucleotides, the CDR3 is TGTGCCAGCAGCCAGGATACAGGGGTTGGGCAGCCCCAGCATTTT.

The CDR3 coding sequence is TGCGCCAGCAGCCAAGACCCGACAGGAAGGCCAAATGGCTACACCTTC. Translating it yields CASSQDPTGRPNGYTF. This sequence joins TRBV4-1 and TRBJ1-2, with a possible D match to TRBD1 (6 bases). The CDR3 loop spans 16 amino acids. Trimming took 0 bases from V and 6 from J, leaving 17 bases between them. Germline CDR1 is MGHRA and CDR2 is YSYEKL.

This chain uses TRBV29-1 with TRBJ2-7; 11 bases match TRBD1. Looked up from germline, CDR1 is SQVTM and CDR2 is ANQGSEA. J lost 7 bases, V lost 4 bases, and 3 bases had no gene match. CDR3 length: 12 residues. CDR3 sequence reads: CSVGTGGEEQYF. The CDR3 DNA follows: TGCAGCGTTGGGACAGGGGGCGAAGAGCAGTACTTC.

The J gene is TRBJ2-7, the V gene TRBV7-2, with D perhaps matching TRBD1 (6 bases). The V end was cut by 3 bases, the J end by 9 bases, with 9 bases between. In germline, CDR1 is SGHTA, CDR2 FQGNSA. The CDR3 sequence is 11 residues long. CDR3 DNA sequence: TGTGCCAGCAGCTTCCGAGGGGGGCAGTACTTC. Protein sequence: CASSFRGGQYF.

The V call is TRBV30, the J call TRBJ2-7; 8 bases match TRBD1. This CDR3 is built from 14 residues. Germline-derived CDR1 and CDR2 are GTSNPN and SVGIG (reference sequence). Germline trimming cut 0 bases from V and 2 bases from J; bases unmatched to any gene: 3. The DNA for the CDR3 is TGTGCCTGGAGTGTAGGGGACAGGACCTACGAGCAGTACTTC. Its translation is CAWSVGDRTYEQYF.

The chain uses TRBV30 and TRBJ1-2, with unresolved D. Per germline, CDR1 GTSNPN and CDR2 SVGIG (reference sequence). Trimming shortened V by 6 bases and J by 3 bases, and 20 bases separated the two germline ends. The CDR3 consists of 15 residues. The CDR3 here is CACQTPGGRHYGYTF. In DNA, the CDR3 is TGTGCCTGCCAGACACCTGGAGGGCGGCACTATGGCTACACCTTC.

This chain uses TRBV6-6 with TRBJ2-4; tentatively, D is TRBD1 (5 bases). V was pared by 3 bases and J by 0 bases, with 12 bases between. The CDR3 totals 16 residues. Germline V CDR1 and CDR2: MNHNY, SVGAGI (reference sequence). The CDR3 DNA reads as TGTGCCAGCAGTTATCCAGGGCTGCTAGCCAAAAACATTCAGTACTTC. The encoded protein is CASSYPGLLAKNIQYF.

The chain recombines TRBV4-1 with TRBJ1-5; TRBD1 matches at 7 bases. The germline V gene encodes CDR1 MGHRA and CDR2 YSYEKL. This CDR3 region has 17 residues. The ends lost 4 bases at V and 0 bases at J; junction bases unmatched: 9. DNA of the CDR3: TGCGCCAGCAGCCTAACCGGGACAGTTAATAGCAATCAGCCCCAGCATTTT. It encodes CASSLTGTVNSNQPQHF.

This clone is a singleton in its sample. The chain couples TRBV4-2 to TRBJ2-1; tentatively, D is TRBD2 (6 bases). V lost 0 bases and J lost 12, with 12 bases in between. CDR3 length equals 13 residues. Germline values: CDR1 LGHNA, CDR2 YNFKEQ. The CDR3 nucleotides read TGTGCCAGCAGCCAAGATCTGGTGGGGGGGCAGTTCTTC. Protein sequence: CASSQDLVGGQFF.

V is TRBV9 and J is TRBJ1-3; D unclear. The germline V and J ends were trimmed by 3 bases and 1 base, with 11 bases remaining between them. Germline CDR1 is SGDLS and CDR2 is YYNGEE. CDR3 length: 15 residues. The CDR3 sequence is CASSAHGSSGNTIYF. For the CDR3, the DNA is TGTGCCAGCAGCGCCCATGGTAGTTCTGGAAACACCATATATTTT.

V and J are TRBV4-3 and TRBJ1-4, with D uncertain. V was shortened by 1 base and J by 4 bases, with 10 bases between the two germline ends. Germline CDR1 is LGHNA and CDR2 is YSLEER. The CDR3 loop spans 15 amino acids. CDR3 sequence: CASSQVHRVNEKLFF. CDR3 bases: TGCGCCAGCAGCCAAGTCCACAGAGTTAATGAAAAACTGTTTTTT.

The V call is TRBV6-4, the J call TRBJ2-2; 10 bases are a match to TRBD2. J lost 1 base, V lost 3 bases, and 5 bases had no gene match. CDR3 length: 17 residues. Per the germline V gene, CDR1 is MRHNA and CDR2 is SNTAGT. In DNA, the CDR3 is TGTGCCAGCAGTGAAACTAGCGGGGTCCTGAACACCGGGGAGCTGTTTTTT. This translates into CASSETSGVLNTGELFF.

The chain couples TRBV7-2 to TRBJ2-7, with D possibly being TRBD2 (5 bases). Germline V lookup: CDR1 SGHTA, CDR2 FQGNSA. This CDR3 has 13 residues. Trimming removed 5 bases at V and 0 bases at J, with 8 bases between. This CDR3 is CASSERDSYEQYF. The CDR3 DNA is TGTGCCAGCAGCGAGAGGGACTCCTACGAGCAGTACTTC.

This sequence joins TRBV6-5 and TRBJ1-2; D gene ambiguous. The germline V gene has CDR1 MNHEY and CDR2 SVGAGI. This CDR3 contains 12 residues. V was shortened by 5 bases and J by 0 bases, with 4 bases between the two germline ends. Here the CDR3 DNA reads TGTGCCAGCAGTCGGGCTAACTATGGCTACACCTTC. Protein: CASSRANYGYTF.

The chain carries TRBV4-3 and TRBJ2-2, with D possibly being TRBD1 (6 bases). With 1 base removed from V and 4 bases from J, the gap between germline ends came to 7 bases. The CDR3 runs 14 residues. CDR1 LGHNA and CDR2 YSLEER come from the germline V gene. Written as DNA, the CDR3 is TGCGCCAGCAGCCAAGCGACAGGCACCGGGGAGCTGTTTTTT. It translates to CASSQATGTGELFF.

This chain joins TRBV4-1 and TRBJ2-1; tentative D call: TRBD2 (7 bases). This CDR3 region has 15 residues. V lost 0 bases and J lost 7, with 13 bases in between. The germline gives CDR1 MGHRA, CDR2 YSYEKL. CDR3 residues: CASSQERGPPNEQFF. The CDR3 DNA sequence: TGCGCCAGCAGCCAAGAGCGGGGGCCCCCGAATGAGCAGTTCTTC.